This TCR beta chain was recorded in a study of Graves' ophthalmopathy and Graves' hyperthyroidism. Germline CDR1 is MNHEY and CDR2 is SVGEGT. CDR3 length: 14 residues. Trimming cost V 4 bases and J 5 bases; bases outside gene matches: 7. Comments on this clonotype: The antigen remains unidentified.

Notes on the study in general: The study's model predicted ophthalmopathy progression at 70.59% sensitivity and around 75% specificity. Most expanded thyroid clonotypes above 0.001 frequency also appeared in blood.

Amplification from RNA transcripts yielded the TCR beta CDR3 regions. An initial RT-PCR round employing HTBI primers preceded a second-round multiplex PCR. TCRdb itself ran the multiplex PCR reads through MiXCR, one entry per CDR3 protein. This sample carries 400,000 to 450,000 distinct CDR3 sequences, around 21% of them seen once, and the ten largest clones take approximately 3%. Pregnancy or lactation, uncontrolled infections and other autoimmune diseases were grounds for excluding patients. This clonotype was obtained from a woman aged 18-30 years with stable Graves' hyperthyroidism. Sequencing was done on a sample of peripheral blood. The chain joins TRBV6-2 or TRBV6-3 to TRBJ1-2; 7 bases match TRBD1. In DNA form, the CDR3 reads TGTGCCAGCAGTTCCCCGGACAGGTCTTATGGCTACACCTTC. It yields the protein CASSSPDRSYGYTF.